The T cell receptor beta chain described here comes from a study of OX40 agonist ivuxolimab in advanced cancers. Using immunoSEQ multiplex PCR, the repertoire was profiled, and TCRdb retains in-frame clones only, with some absent. The sample includes about 93,000 clones, about 91% of them seen just once. General observations from the study: There was clonal expansion of CD4+ and CD8+ blood T cells by week 6 at 0.1 to 3.0 mg/kg.

On this clone: The antigen is undetermined.

Trimming cost V 5 bases and J 9 bases, with 17 bases left between them. Germline CDR1 and CDR2: SQVTM and ANQGSEA. The CDR3 has 12 amino acids. The material was CD4+ or CD8+ T cells sorted from blood, obtained in a trial of the OX40 agonist ivuxolimab. The rearrangement links TRBV29-1 to TRBJ2-7, with D unresolved. This receptor was taken from an adult with an advanced solid tumor such as melanoma, head and neck, liver or kidney cancer. The CDR3 nucleotides are TGCAGCGTTACCGAGGACCGGGCCGCGCAGTACTTC. This sequence encodes CSVTEDRAAQYF.